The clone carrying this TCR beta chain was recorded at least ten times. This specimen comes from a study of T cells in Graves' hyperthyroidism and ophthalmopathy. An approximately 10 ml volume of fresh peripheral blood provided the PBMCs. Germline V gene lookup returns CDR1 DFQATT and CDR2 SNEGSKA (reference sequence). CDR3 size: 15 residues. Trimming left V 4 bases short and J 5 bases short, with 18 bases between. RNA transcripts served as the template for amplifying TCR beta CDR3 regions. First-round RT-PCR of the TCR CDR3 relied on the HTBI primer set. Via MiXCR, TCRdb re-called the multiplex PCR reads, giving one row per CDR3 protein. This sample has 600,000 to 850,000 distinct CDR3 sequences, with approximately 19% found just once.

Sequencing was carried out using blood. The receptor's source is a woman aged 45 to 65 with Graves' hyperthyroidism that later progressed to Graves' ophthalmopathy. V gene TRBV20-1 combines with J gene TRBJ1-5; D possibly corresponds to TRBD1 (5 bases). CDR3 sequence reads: CSAKAGEGLHQPQHF. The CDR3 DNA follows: TGCAGTGCTAAGGCCGGGGAGGGGTTGCATCAGCCCCAGCATTTT.